This TCR beta chain was recovered during a study of T-cell reconstitution after alpha-beta-depleted transplantation in children. This clonotype was seen more than once but under ten times. Germline CDR1 and CDR2: SGDLS and YYNGEE. Trimming left V 0 bases short and J 2 bases short, with 13 bases between. This CDR3 is 16 amino acids long. Unique molecular identifiers were used to barcode this TCRbeta library. TCRdb reprocessed the PCR reads with MiXCR, giving one entry per CDR3 protein. The data contain hundreds of thousands of distinct CDR3 sequences, around 10% of them singletons. The rearrangement uses TRBV9 and TRBJ2-3; weak D call: TRBD1 (6 bases). The clonotype was recovered from a human donor who donated a stem cell graft to a child with acute lymphoblastic leukemia. Source: PBMCs from the stem cell graft donor, taken from the stem cell graft. CDR3 loop: CASSVDVGQSTDTQYF. In DNA, the CDR3 is TGTGCCAGCAGCGTAGACGTCGGACAGTCCACAGATACGCAGTATTTT.